These 29 T cell receptor beta chains were all obtained from the same sample, sequenced in a study of graft-versus-host responses after intestinal transplantation. Sequencing was performed with immunoSEQ multiplex PCR; in TCRdb, only in-frame clones are kept and a portion is missing. The sample shows a few thousand clones, approximately 70% of them seen only once. The specimen was PBMCs, collected roughly 320 days after intestinal transplant. Every receptor here comes from a human patient who received an intestinal transplant, so some T cells may come from the graft donor.

The chain couples TRBV28 to TRBJ1-5, with D uncertain. The germline gives CDR1 MDHEN, CDR2 SYDVKM. This CDR3 is built from 14 residues. V was pared by 3 bases and J by 4 bases, with 10 bases between. CDR3 amino acids: CASSFFWPNQPQHF. The CDR3 DNA reads TGTGCCAGCAGTTTCTTCTGGCCGAATCAGCCCCAGCATTTT. Based on the CDR3 plus reference TRBV28 and TRBJ1-5, the full variable domain is DVKVTQSSRYLVKRTGEKVFLECVQDMDHENMFWYRQDPGLGLRLIYFSYDVKMKEKGDIPEGYSVSREKKERFSLILESASTNQTSMYLCASSFFWPNQPQHFGDGTRLSIL.

This clone has just one count. The chain links TRBV28 to TRBJ1-4; D not resolved. V was pared by 0 bases and J by 8 bases, with 19 bases between. The CDR3 totals 17 residues. CDR1 and CDR2 (germline): MDHEN, SYDVKM. CDR3 sequence (DNA): TGTGCCAGCAGTTTATGGTCCGAGGGATTTTGGGAGGAAAAACTGTTTTTT. Translating gives CASSLWSEGFWEEKLFF.

The rearrangement joins TRBV27 to TRBJ2-5, with 8 bases aligning to TRBD1. The J call is uncertain, as TRBJ2-7 better fits the DNA end. CDR3 length: 15 residues. CDR1 MNHEY and CDR2 SMNVEV come from the germline V gene (reference sequence). DNA of the CDR3: TGTGCCAGCAGTCAATGGGACAGGAGCTCCTACGAGCAGTACTTC. Amino acids: CASSQWDRSSYEQYF.

This chain links TRBV18 with TRBJ1-3; D remains ambiguous. This CDR3 comprises 14 residues. CDR1 is KGHSH and CDR2 is LQKENI in the germline V gene. The germline V and J ends were trimmed by 2 bases and 8 bases, with 13 bases remaining between them. As DNA, the CDR3 is TGTGCCAGCTCACCAAATACAAGGAGGGACACCATATATTTT. This translates into CASSPNTRRDTIYF.

A single count supports this clone. The chain is built from TRBV19 and TRBJ1-6; 8 bases map to TRBD1. The V gene's germline CDR1 is LNHDA and CDR2 SQIVND (reference sequence). The CDR3 sequence is 14 residues long. V trimming: 3 bases; J trimming: 9 bases; junction bases outside the gene matches: 4. The DNA of the CDR3 is TGTGCCAGTAGTATTGCAGGGGGCTCTTCACCCCTCCACTTT. The encoded protein is CASSIAGGSSPLHF.

V gene TRBV27 combines with J gene TRBJ2-1; 13 bases match TRBD2. Germline assignment: CDR1 MNHEY and CDR2 SMNVEV (reference sequence). This CDR3 comprises 16 residues. V shed 6 bases and J 6 bases; nucleotides not matched to a gene: 8. The DNA of the CDR3 is TGTGCCAGCAGCTATCGGACTAGCGGGGGAATCAATGAGCAGTTCTTC. Translation: CASSYRTSGGINEQFF.

Regarding this clone: At one end the junction does not follow the germline gene, possibly because of a read error. The chain recombines TRBV5-4 with TRBJ2-3, with D perhaps matching TRBD2 (6 bases). The V gene's germline CDR1 is SGHNT and CDR2 YYREEE (reference sequence). This CDR3 is built from 16 residues. This CDR3 is CASSQDSGYTPDTQYF. CDR3 DNA: TGCGCCAGCAGCCAAGACAGCGGGTATACACCAGATACGCAGTATTTT.

V gene TRBV5-1 combines with J gene TRBJ1-2; 8 nucleotides match TRBD1. With 4 bases clipped from V and 1 base from J, the junction kept 27 bases outside the gene matches. CDR1 and CDR2 (germline): SGHRS, YFSETQ. This CDR3 comprises 22 residues. CDR3 region: CASSLRPGQARPIQMLNYGYTF. The CDR3, as DNA: TGCGCCAGCAGCCTCCGCCCGGGACAGGCCCGGCCGATCCAAATGCTTAACTATGGCTACACCTTC.

This chain links TRBV5-1 with TRBJ2-3, with TRBD1 matching over 10 bases. The CDR3 is made up of 14 amino acids. Germline-derived CDR1 and CDR2 are SGHRS and YFSETQ. V dropped 5 bases and J dropped 5; count of bases not matched to a gene: 5. CDR3 nucleotide sequence: TGCGCCAGCAGAGAGACAGGGGGCGTAGATACGCAGTATTTT. Amino acid sequence: CASRETGGVDTQYF.

The chain has TRBV5-5 and TRBJ2-3, with TRBD2 identical over 7 bases. Per germline, CDR1 SGHKS and CDR2 YYEKEE (reference sequence). The CDR3 loop spans 15 amino acids. V shed 4 bases and J 1 base; nucleotides not matched to a gene: 6. The DNA for the CDR3 is TGTGCCAGCAGCGGAATAGCGGGCGGCACAGATACGCAGTATTTT. Its translation: CASSGIAGGTDTQYF.

This sequence joins TRBV19 and TRBJ2-1, with D perhaps TRBD2 (6 bases). The CDR3 is 17 amino acids. The germline V and J ends were trimmed by 1 base and 6 bases, with 19 bases remaining between them. The germline gives CDR1 LNHDA, CDR2 SQIVND (reference sequence). This CDR3 reads CASSIVLGAGFFNEQFF. The DNA for the CDR3 is TGTGCCAGTAGTATAGTCTTAGGCGCGGGGTTTTTCAATGAGCAGTTCTTC.

The V gene is TRBV4-3, the J gene TRBJ2-1, with 7 positions matching TRBD2. V lost 1 base to trimming and J lost 7 bases; unmatched junction nucleotides: 16. Germline lookup yields CDR1 LGHNA and CDR2 YSLEER. The CDR3 has 18 amino acids. In nucleotides, the CDR3 is TGCGCCAGCAGCCAAGCCGACGGAAGCGGGGTAGGTTTGAATGAGCAGTTCTTC. It encodes CASSQADGSGVGLNEQFF.

The genes are TRBV7-6 and TRBJ2-2; 12 bases line up with TRBD2. Trimming at V came to 1 base and at J to 3 bases, leaving 9 bases not matched to a gene. The CDR3 extends over 19 amino acids. CDR1 is SGHVS and CDR2 is FNYEAQ in the germline V gene. Here the CDR3 DNA reads TGTGCCAGCAGCTTAGTGGTCGCTAGCGGGGGGGCGGACACCGGGGAGCTGTTTTTT. It codes for CASSLVVASGGADTGELFF. Full variable domain (rest looked up from reference TRBV7-6 and TRBJ2-2): GAGVSQSPRYKVTKRGQDVALRCDPISGHVSLYWYRQALGQGPEFLTYFNYEAQQDKSGLPNDRFSAERPEGSISTLTIQRTEQRDSAMYRCASSLVVASGGADTGELFFGEGSRLTVL.

The chain uses TRBV6-1 and TRBJ2-6, with 8 bases aligning to TRBD1. The CDR3 extends over 16 amino acids. Unmatched junction bases numbered 3, after V lost 4 bases and J lost 1 base. CDR1 is MNHNS, CDR2 SASEGT, per germline. CDR3 sequence (DNA): TGTGCCAGCAGTGTAACAGGGGGTTCTGGGGCCAACGTCCTGACTTTC. Amino acid sequence: CASSVTGGSGANVLTF.

The J gene is TRBJ2-2, the V gene TRBV5-1; TRBD1 agrees at 10 bases. This CDR3 spans 15 amino acids. The germline gives CDR1 SGHRS, CDR2 YFSETQ. V dropped 1 base and J dropped 6; count of bases not matched to a gene: 3. In DNA form, the CDR3 reads TGCGCCAGCAGCTTGAGACAGGGGGCGGCCGGGGAGCTGTTTTTT. It encodes CASSLRQGAAGELFF. The variable domain in full, with the rest retrieved from reference TRBV5-1 and TRBJ2-2, is KAGVTQTPRYLIKTRGQQVTLSCSPISGHRSVSWYQQTPGQGLQFLFEYFSETQRNKGNFPGRFSGRQFSNSRSEMNVSTLELGDSALYLCASSLRQGAAGELFFGEGSRLTVL.

The rearrangement links TRBV4-3 to TRBJ2-3, with TRBD1 matching over 7 bases. Germline lookup yields CDR1 LGHNA and CDR2 YSLEER. The CDR3 spans 15 residues. After removal of 2 bases from V and 6 bases from J, the junction contained 8 bases not matched to a gene. CDR3 sequence reads: CASSQSPTGADTQYF. CDR3 in DNA: TGCGCCAGCAGCCAAAGCCCAACAGGGGCCGATACGCAGTATTTT.

The J gene is TRBJ1-1, the V gene TRBV18; TRBD1 might be the D (5 bases). V was clipped by 4 bases and J by 1 base, with 13 bases between them. Per the germline V gene, CDR1 is KGHSH and CDR2 is LQKENI. This CDR3 has 15 residues. CDR3 residues: CASSQGALGNTEAFF. As DNA, the CDR3 is TGTGCCAGCTCACAAGGGGCGTTGGGGAACACTGAAGCTTTCTTT.

This clone was detected only a few times. This chain connects TRBV6-4 to TRBJ1-6; TRBD1 matches at 7 bases. V was pared by 6 bases and J by 5 bases, with 7 bases of the junction left unmatched. The length of the CDR3 is 15 residues. Germline V gene data show CDR1 as MRHNA and CDR2 as SNTAGT. CDR3 nucleotide sequence: TGTGCCAGCAGGGCCGCAGGGGGAGATAATTCACCCCTCCACTTT. It translates to CASRAAGGDNSPLHF.

The chain combines TRBV7-9 with TRBJ2-3, with D perhaps TRBD1 (6 bases). Germline V lookup: CDR1 SEHNR, CDR2 FQNEAQ (reference sequence). The CDR3 totals 15 residues. The V gene lost 4 bases and the J gene lost 5 bases, with 16 bases spanning the gap. This CDR3 is CASSSNLGAVDTQYF. The CDR3 DNA reads TGTGCCAGCAGCTCAAATTTGGGGGCGGTAGATACGCAGTATTTT.

The rearrangement links TRBV21-1 to TRBJ1-6; the table assigns TRBD1, which was not confirmed against the DNA. TRBV21-1 is assigned pseudogene status. This CDR3 contains 14 residues. The CDR3 reads CASSKGHNHSPLHF. CDR3 in DNA: TGTGCCAGCAGCAAAGGTCACAACCACTCACCCCTCCACTTT.

This CDR3 is CASSKGGYEQYF. For the CDR3, the DNA is TGTGCCAGCAGCAAAGGCGGTTACGAGCAGTACTTC. The rearrangement joins TRBV21-1 to TRBJ2-7; the D call TRBD2 from the table was never checked on the DNA. TRBV21-1 is recorded as a pseudogene. This CDR3 contains 12 residues.

This clone was counted a few times. The CDR3 region has the DNA TGTGCCAGCAGTTACTCGACTAGCGGGGGTTACGAGCAGTACTTC. It translates to CASSYSTSGGYEQYF. The J gene is TRBJ2-7, the V gene TRBV6-5; 12 positions agree with TRBD2. Trimming removed 0 bases from V and 4 bases from J; junction bases left unmatched: 1. Germline V lookup: CDR1 MNHEY, CDR2 SVGAGI. This CDR3 has 15 amino acids.

This clone has more than one count but fewer than ten. A single base is all that separates this from a far larger clone, so a read error is likely. This chain connects TRBV6-6 to TRBJ1-5; 10 bases are a match to TRBD1. The V gene end was trimmed by 10 bases and the J gene end by 2 bases; junction bases not matched to a gene: 8. The CDR3 spans 15 residues. Germline V gene lookup returns CDR1 MNHNY and CDR2 SVGAGI (reference sequence). Here the CDR3 reads CAITGTGVGNQPQHF. The CDR3 nucleotides read TGTGCCATCACCGGGACAGGGGTAGGCAATCAGCCCCAGCATTTT.

This clone was seen a single time. This sequence joins TRBV7-8 and TRBJ2-1, with 10 positions matching TRBD2. The germline gives CDR1 SGHVS, CDR2 FQNEAQ. The CDR3 runs to 16 residues. The V and J ends lost 0 bases and 10 bases, in that order; junction bases with no gene match: 9. This CDR3 is CASSLAETSGFHEQFF. CDR3 nucleotide sequence: TGTGCCAGCAGCTTAGCGGAGACTAGCGGGTTCCACGAGCAGTTCTTC.

This clone was seen a handful of times. The chain joins TRBV6-5 to TRBJ1-2, with D perhaps matching TRBD1 (6 bases). CDR1 and CDR2 (germline): MNHEY, SVGAGI. Trimming left V 5 bases short and J 3 bases short, with 16 bases between. CDR3 length: 15 amino acids. The DNA of the CDR3 is TGTGCCAGCAGTCGCCCGGGGGGCGCATACTATGGCTACACCTTC. It specifies CASSRPGGAYYGYTF.

The chain joins TRBV18 to TRBJ2-7; no reliable D call. The V gene lost 3 bases and the J gene lost 0 bases, with 9 bases spanning the gap. The CDR3 sequence is 14 residues long. Germline CDR1 reads KGHSH; CDR2 reads LQKENI. Here the CDR3 reads CASSPPGLSYEQYF. Written as DNA, the CDR3 is TGTGCCAGCTCACCTCCGGGTCTCTCCTACGAGCAGTACTTC.

This clone was recorded only once. The chain uses TRBV6-1 and TRBJ1-6, with unresolved D. Trimming stripped 3 bases from V and 5 bases from J, with 5 bases between. The germline gives CDR1 MNHNS, CDR2 SASEGT. This CDR3 contains 13 residues. This CDR3 reads CASSDTDNSPLHF. The CDR3 DNA follows: TGTGCCAGCAGTGATACAGATAATTCACCCCTCCACTTT.

The chain carries TRBV19 and TRBJ1-1; possibly TRBD1 for D (5 bases). Looked up from germline, CDR1 is LNHDA and CDR2 is SQIVND (reference sequence). The germline V and J ends were trimmed by 7 bases and 8 bases, with 17 bases remaining between them. This CDR3 region has 13 residues. The CDR3 is CASTEPGVREAFF. DNA for the CDR3: TGTGCCAGTACCGAACCGGGGGTACGAGAAGCTTTCTTT.

This clone ranks as large. The chain couples TRBV10-3 to TRBJ2-7, with 11 bases matching TRBD2. The CDR3 totals 16 residues. The V segment lost 0 bases and the J segment 5 bases; nucleotides outside the gene matches: 6. Per the germline V gene, CDR1 is ENHRY and CDR2 is SYGVKD. The CDR3 sequence is CAISESVPLAGDEQYF. CDR3 bases: TGTGCCATCAGTGAGTCGGTCCCACTAGCGGGGGACGAGCAGTACTTC.